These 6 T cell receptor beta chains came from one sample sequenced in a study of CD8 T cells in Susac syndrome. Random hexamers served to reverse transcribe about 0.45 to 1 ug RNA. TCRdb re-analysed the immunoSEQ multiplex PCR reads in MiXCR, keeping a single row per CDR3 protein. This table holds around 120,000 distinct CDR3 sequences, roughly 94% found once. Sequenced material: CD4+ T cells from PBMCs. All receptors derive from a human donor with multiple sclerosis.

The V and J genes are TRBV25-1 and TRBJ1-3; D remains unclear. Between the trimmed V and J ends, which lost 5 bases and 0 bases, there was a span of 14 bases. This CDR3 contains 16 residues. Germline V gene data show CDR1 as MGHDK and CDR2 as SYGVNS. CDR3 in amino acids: CASSPEDRISGNTIYF. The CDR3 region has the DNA TGTGCCAGCAGTCCTGAGGACCGAATCTCTGGAAACACCATATATTTT. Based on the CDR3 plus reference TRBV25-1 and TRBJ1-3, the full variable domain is EADIYQTPRYLVIGTGKKITLECSQTMGHDKMYWYQQDPGMELHLIHYSYGVNSTEKGDLSSESTVSRIRTEHFPLTLESARPSHTSQYLCASSPEDRISGNTIYFGEGSWLTVV.

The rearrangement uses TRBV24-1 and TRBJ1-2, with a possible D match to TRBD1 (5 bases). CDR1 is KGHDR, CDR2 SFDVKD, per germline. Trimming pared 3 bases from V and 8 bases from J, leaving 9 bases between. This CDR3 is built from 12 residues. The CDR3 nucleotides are TGTGCCACCAGTGATGCAGGGATCGGCTACACCTTC. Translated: CATSDAGIGYTF.

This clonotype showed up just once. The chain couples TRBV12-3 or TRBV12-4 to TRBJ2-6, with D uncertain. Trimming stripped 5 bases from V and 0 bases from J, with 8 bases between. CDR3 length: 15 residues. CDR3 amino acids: CASSDAGSGANVLTF. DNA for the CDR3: TGTGCCAGCAGTGACGCTGGCTCTGGGGCCAACGTCCTGACTTTC.

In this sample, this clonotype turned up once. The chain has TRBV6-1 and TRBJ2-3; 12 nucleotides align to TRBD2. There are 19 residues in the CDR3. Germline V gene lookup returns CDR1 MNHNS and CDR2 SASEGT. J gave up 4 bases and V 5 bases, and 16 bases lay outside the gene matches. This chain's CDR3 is CASSTGQGGLAGRADTQYF. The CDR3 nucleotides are TGTGCCAGCAGTACCGGACAGGGAGGACTAGCGGGACGGGCAGATACGCAGTATTTT.

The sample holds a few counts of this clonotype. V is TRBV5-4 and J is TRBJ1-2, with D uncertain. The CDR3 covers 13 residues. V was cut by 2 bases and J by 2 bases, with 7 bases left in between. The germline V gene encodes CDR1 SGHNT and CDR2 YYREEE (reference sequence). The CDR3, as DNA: TGTGCCAGCAGCTTACGACCGAACTATGGCTACACCTTC. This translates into CASSLRPNYGYTF.

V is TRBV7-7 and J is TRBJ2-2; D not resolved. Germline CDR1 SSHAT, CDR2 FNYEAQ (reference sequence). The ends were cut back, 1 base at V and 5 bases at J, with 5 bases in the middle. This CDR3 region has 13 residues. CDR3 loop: CASSLERTGELFF. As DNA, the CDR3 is TGTGCCAGCAGCTTAGAAAGGACCGGGGAGCTGTTTTTT.